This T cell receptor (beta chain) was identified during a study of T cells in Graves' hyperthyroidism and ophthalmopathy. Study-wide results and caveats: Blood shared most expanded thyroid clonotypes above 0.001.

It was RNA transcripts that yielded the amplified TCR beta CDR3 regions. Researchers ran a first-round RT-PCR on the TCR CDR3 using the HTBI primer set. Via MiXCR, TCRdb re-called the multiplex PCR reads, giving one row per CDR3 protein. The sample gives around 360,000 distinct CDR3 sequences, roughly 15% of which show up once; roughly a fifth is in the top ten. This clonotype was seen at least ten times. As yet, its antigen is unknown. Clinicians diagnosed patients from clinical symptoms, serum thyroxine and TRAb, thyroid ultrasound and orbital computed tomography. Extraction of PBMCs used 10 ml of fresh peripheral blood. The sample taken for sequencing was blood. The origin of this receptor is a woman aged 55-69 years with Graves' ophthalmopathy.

The CDR3 coding sequence is TGTGCCAGCAGCGGGGATCCGCTATACGAGCAGTACTTC. This codes for CASSGDPLYEQYF. V and J are TRBV2 and TRBJ2-7, with D possibly TRBD2 on 5 matching bases. V shed 6 bases and J shed 4 bases, with 13 bases lying between them. The CDR3 length is 13 residues. Germline V CDR1 and CDR2: SNHLY, FYNNEI.